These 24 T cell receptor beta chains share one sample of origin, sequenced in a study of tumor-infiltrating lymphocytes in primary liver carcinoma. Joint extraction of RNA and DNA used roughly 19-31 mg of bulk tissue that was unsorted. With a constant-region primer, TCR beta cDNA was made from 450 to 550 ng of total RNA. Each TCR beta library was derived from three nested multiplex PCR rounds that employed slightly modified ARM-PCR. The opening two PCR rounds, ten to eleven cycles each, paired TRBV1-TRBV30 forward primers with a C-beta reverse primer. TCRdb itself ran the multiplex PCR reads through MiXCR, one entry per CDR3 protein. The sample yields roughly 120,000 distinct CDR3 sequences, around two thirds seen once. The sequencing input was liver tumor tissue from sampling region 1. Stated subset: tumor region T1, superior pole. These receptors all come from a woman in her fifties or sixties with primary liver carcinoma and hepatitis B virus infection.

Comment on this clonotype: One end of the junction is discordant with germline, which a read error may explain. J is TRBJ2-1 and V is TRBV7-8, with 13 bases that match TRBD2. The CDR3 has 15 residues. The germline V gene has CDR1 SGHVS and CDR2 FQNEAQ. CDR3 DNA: TGTGTCAGCAGATGCGGGACTAGCGGGACTCATGAGCAGTTCTTC. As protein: CVSRCGTSGTHEQFF.

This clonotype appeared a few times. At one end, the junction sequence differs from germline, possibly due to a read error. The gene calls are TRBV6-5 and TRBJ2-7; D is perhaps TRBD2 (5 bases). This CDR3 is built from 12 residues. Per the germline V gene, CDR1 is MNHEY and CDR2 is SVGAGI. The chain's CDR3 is CDSPDPGYEQYF. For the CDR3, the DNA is TGTGACAGCCCGGATCCGGGATACGAGCAGTACTTC.

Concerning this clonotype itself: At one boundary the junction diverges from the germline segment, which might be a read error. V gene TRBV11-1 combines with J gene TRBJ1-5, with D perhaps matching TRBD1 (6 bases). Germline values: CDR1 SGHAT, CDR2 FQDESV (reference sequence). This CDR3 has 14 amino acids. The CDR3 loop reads CDSSQGGFNQPQHF. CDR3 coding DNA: TGCGACAGCAGCCAAGGGGGGTTCAATCAGCCCCAGCATTTT.

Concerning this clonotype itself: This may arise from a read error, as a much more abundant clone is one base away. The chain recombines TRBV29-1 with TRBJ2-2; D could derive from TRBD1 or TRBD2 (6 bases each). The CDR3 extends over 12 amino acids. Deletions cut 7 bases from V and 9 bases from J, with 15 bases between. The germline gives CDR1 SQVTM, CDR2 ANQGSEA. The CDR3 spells CSARGGTRELFF. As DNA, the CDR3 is TGCAGCGCCCGAGGGGGGACCAGGGAGCTGTTTTTT.

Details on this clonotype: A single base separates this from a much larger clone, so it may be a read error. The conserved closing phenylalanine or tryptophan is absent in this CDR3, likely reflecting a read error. The CDR3 region is CSAPDAVGEQFL. The DNA for the CDR3 is TGCAGCGCCCCCGACGCGGTCGGGGAGCAGTTCCTC. The chain is built from TRBV29-1 and TRBJ2-1, with D hard to call. The CDR3 has 12 residues. The V and J ends lost 7 bases and 10 bases respectively, with 17 bases between them. Germline V gene lookup returns CDR1 SQVTM and CDR2 ANQGSEA.

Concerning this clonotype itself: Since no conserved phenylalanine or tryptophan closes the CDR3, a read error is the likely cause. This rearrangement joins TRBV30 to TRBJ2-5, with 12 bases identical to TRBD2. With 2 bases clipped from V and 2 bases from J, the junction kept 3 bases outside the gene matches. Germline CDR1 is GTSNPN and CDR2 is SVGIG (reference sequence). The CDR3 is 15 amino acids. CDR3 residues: CAWSQTSGSQETQYS. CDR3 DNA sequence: TGTGCCTGGAGTCAGACTAGCGGGAGTCAAGAGACCCAGTACTCC.

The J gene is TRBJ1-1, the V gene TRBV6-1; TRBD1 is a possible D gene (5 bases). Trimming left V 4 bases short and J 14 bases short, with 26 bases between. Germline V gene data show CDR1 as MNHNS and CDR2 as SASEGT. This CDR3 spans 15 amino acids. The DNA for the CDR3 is TGTGCCAGCAGTGCCCCCGGGGTACTCCGCGATGGGGCCTTCTTT. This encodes CASSAPGVLRDGAFF.

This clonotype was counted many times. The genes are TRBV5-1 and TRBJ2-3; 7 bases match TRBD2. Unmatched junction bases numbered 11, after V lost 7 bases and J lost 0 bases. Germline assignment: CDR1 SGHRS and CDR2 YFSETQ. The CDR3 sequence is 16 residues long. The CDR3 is CASRRGGGSSTDTQYF. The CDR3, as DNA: TGCGCCAGCCGAAGGGGTGGCGGGAGTAGCACAGATACGCAGTATTTT.

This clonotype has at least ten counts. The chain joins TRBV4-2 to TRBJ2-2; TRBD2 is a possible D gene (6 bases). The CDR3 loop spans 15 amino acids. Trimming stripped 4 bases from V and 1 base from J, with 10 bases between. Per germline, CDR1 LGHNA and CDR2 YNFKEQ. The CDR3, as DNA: TGTGCCAGCAGCCGAGAGGGAGGGAACACCGGGGAGCTGTTTTTT. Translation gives CASSREGGNTGELFF.

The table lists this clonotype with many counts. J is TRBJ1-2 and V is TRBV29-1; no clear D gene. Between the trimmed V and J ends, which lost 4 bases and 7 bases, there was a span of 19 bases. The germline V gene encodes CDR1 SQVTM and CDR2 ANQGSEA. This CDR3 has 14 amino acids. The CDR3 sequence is CSVGDGPGAGGYTF. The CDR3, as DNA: TGCAGCGTTGGAGATGGTCCAGGTGCAGGTGGCTACACCTTC.

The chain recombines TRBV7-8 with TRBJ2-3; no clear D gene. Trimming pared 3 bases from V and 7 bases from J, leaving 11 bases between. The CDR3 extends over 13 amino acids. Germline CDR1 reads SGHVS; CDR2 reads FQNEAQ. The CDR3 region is CASSFSPINTQYF. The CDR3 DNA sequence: TGTGCCAGCAGCTTCAGCCCCATAAATACGCAGTATTTT.

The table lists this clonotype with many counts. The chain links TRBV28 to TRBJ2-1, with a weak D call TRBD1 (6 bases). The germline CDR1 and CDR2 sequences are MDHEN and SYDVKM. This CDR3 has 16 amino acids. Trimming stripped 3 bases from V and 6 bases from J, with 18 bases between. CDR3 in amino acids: CASSFRGRATGNEQFF. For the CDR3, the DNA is TGTGCCAGCAGTTTCAGGGGTCGGGCGACGGGCAATGAGCAGTTCTTC.

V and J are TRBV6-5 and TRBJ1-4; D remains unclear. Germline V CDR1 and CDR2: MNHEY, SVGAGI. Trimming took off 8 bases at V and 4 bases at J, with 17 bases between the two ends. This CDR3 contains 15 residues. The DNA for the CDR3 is TGTGCCAGCGCCCCAACAACACTTAGTAATGAAAAACTGTTTTTT. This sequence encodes CASAPTTLSNEKLFF.

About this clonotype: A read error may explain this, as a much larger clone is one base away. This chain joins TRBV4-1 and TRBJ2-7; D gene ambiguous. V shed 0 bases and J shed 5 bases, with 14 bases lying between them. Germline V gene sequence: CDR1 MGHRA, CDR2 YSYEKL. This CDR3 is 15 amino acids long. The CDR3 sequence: CASSQDVTPPHEQYF. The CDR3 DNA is TGCGCCAGCAGCCAAGACGTGACTCCCCCCCACGAGCAGTACTTC.

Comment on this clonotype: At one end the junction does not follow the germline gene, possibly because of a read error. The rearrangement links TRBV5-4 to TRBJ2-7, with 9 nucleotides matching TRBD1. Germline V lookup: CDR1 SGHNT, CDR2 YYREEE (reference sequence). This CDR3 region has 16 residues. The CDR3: CASSLGMGQGSYDQYF. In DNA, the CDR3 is TGTGCCAGCAGCTTGGGTATGGGACAGGGCTCCTACGATCAGTACTTC.

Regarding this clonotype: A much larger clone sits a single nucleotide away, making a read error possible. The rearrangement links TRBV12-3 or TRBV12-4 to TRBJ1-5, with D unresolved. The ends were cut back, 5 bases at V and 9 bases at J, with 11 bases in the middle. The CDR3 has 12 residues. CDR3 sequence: CASSDLLRPQHF. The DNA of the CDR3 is TGTGCCAGCAGTGACCTCTTGCGGCCCCAGCATTTT.

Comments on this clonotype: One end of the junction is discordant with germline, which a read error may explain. CDR3 region: CAGSTLAGGPKEQYF. The CDR3 DNA sequence: TGCGCCGGCAGCACCTTAGCGGGAGGGCCTAAGGAGCAGTACTTC. The chain is built from TRBV5-1 and TRBJ2-7; TRBD2 matches at 11 bases. The CDR3 runs 15 residues. Germline lookup yields CDR1 SGHRS and CDR2 YFSETQ.

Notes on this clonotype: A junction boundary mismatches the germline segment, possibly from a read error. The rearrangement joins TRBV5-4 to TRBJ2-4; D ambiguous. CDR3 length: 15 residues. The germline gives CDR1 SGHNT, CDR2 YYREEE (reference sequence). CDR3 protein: CASNPPASDKNVQYF. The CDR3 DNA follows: TGTGCCAGCAACCCCCCGGCAAGCGACAAAAACGTTCAGTACTTC.

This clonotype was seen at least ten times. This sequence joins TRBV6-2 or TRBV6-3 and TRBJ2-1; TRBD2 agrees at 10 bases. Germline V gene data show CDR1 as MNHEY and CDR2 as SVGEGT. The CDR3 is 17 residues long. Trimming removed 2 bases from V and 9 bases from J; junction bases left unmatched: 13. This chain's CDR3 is CASSYRGSGRGSGEQFF. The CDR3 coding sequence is TGTGCCAGCAGTTACAGGGGGAGCGGGAGGGGCTCGGGTGAGCAGTTCTTC.

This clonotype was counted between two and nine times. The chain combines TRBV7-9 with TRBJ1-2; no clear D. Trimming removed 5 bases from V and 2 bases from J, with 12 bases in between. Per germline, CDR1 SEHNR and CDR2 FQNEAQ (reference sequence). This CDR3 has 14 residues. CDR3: CASSPTARNYGYTF. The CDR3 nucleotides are TGTGCCAGCAGCCCCACGGCGCGAAACTATGGCTACACCTTC. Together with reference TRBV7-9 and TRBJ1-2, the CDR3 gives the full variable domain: DTGVSQNPRHKITKRGQNVTFRCDPISEHNRLYWYRQTLGQGPEFLTYFQNEAQLEKSRLLSDRFSAERPKGSFSTLEIQRTEQGDSAMYLCASSPTARNYGYTFGSGTRLTVV.

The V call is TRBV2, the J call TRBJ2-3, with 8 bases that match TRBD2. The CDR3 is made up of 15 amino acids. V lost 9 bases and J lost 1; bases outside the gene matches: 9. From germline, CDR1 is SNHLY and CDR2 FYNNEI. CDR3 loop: CASARTSSRTDTQYF. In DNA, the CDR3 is TGTGCCAGTGCCCGGACTAGCAGCCGCACAGATACGCAGTATTTT.

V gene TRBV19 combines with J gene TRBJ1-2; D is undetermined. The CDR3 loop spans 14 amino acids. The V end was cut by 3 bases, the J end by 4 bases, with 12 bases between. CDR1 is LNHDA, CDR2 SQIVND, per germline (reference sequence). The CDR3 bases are TGTGCCAGTAGTATTAATTCTGGGGTCTATGGCTACACCTTC. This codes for CASSINSGVYGYTF.

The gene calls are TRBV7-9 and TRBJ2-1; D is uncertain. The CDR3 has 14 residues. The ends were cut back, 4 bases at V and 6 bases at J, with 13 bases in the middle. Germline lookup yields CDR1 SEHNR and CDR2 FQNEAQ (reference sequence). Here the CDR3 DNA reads TGTGCCAGCAGCTCGGGCACAGCCCCCAATGAGCAGTTCTTC. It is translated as CASSSGTAPNEQFF.

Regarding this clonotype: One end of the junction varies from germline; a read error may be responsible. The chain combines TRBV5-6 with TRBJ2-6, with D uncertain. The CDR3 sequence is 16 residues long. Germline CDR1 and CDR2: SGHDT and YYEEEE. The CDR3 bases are TGTGCCAGCAGCTATCCCGGGTTTTCTGGGGTCAACGTCCTGACTTTC. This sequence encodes CASSYPGFSGVNVLTF. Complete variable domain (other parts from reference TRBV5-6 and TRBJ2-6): DAGVTQSPTHLIKTRGQQVTLRCSPKSGHDTVSWYQQALGQGPQFIFQYYEEEERQRGNFPDRFSGHQFPNYSSELNVNALLLGDSALYLCASSYPGFSGVNVLTFGAGSRLTVL.